The 29 T cell receptor beta chains in this list originate from one sample, sequenced in a study of monozygotic twins with inflammatory bowel disease. For each CDR3 protein, TCRdb gives one entry from its re-call of the 5' RACE reads, without DNA. Its table records some 160,000 distinct CDR3 sequences. What was sequenced was blood. All receptors derive from a human donor with ulcerative colitis or Crohn's disease, or a healthy co-twin of an affected twin (not recorded which).

The CDR3 sequence is CASSLQRGLAGALDTQYF. The genes are TRBV3-1 and TRBJ2-3; the TRBD2 assignment by TCRdb is unverifiable without DNA. The CDR3 length is 18 residues. Germline V gene data show CDR1 as LGHDT and CDR2 as YNNKEL (reference sequence).

The rearrangement links TRBV20-1 to TRBJ1-6; TCRdb's D call, TRBD1, is unchecked because there is no DNA. From germline, CDR1 is DFQATT and CDR2 SNEGSKA (reference sequence). The CDR3 spans 16 residues. CDR3 region: CSASQGANSYNSPLHF.

The rearrangement joins TRBV20-1 to TRBJ2-2; the TCRdb D gene call, TRBD2, has no DNA to confirm it. This CDR3 has 16 amino acids. Germline V gene data show CDR1 as DFQATT and CDR2 as SNEGSKA (reference sequence). This CDR3 reads CSADPASAPYTGELFF.

The chain recombines TRBV24-1 with TRBJ2-2; TCRdb's D call of TRBD2 is untestable without DNA. The length of the CDR3 is 18 residues. Germline CDR1 reads KGHDR; CDR2 reads SFDVKD. The CDR3 loop is CATSDASRNSAKAGELFF.

The rearrangement links TRBV6-2 or TRBV6-3 to TRBJ2-7; the TCRdb call, TRBD2, lacks DNA for checking. Germline lookup yields CDR1 MNHEY and CDR2 SVGEGT. The CDR3 covers 15 residues. The CDR3 here is CASSILAGVTYEQYF.

The chain combines TRBV5-6 with TRBJ2-7; no DNA is available, so the TRBD2 call from TCRdb remains unchecked. This CDR3 spans 12 amino acids. CDR1 is SGHDT and CDR2 is YYEEEE in the germline V gene. CDR3 sequence reads: CASILGLAEQYF.

J is TRBJ2-1 and V is TRBV5-1; TCRdb gives TRBD1 as the D gene, but with no DNA this cannot be confirmed. The CDR3 runs 14 residues. In germline, CDR1 is SGHRS, CDR2 YFSETQ. The CDR3 region is CASNGKPPYNEQFF.

The V call is TRBV14, the J call TRBJ2-2. This CDR3 contains 13 residues. CDR1 is SGHDN and CDR2 is FVKESK in the germline V gene. CDR3 residues: CASSQDLRGELFF.

This chain uses TRBV20-1 with TRBJ2-7; the TCRdb call, TRBD1, lacks DNA for checking. The CDR3 has 12 amino acids. The germline V gene has CDR1 DFQATT and CDR2 SNEGSKA (reference sequence). CDR3 sequence: CSAPGFAYEQYF.

The genes are TRBV15 and TRBJ2-1; TCRdb designates TRBD1, a call that cannot be tested without DNA. This CDR3 comprises 13 residues. The germline gives CDR1 LNHNV, CDR2 YYDKDF (reference sequence). CDR3: CATSRVGDKEQFF.

The genes are TRBV12-3 or TRBV12-4 and TRBJ1-1. This CDR3 has 15 residues. The chain's CDR3 is CASSVLRPMNTEAFF.

This chain uses TRBV2 with TRBJ1-1. The CDR3 extends over 11 amino acids. CDR1 is SNHLY and CDR2 is FYNNEI in the germline V gene. CDR3 sequence reads: CASTPRLGAFF.

This chain connects TRBV4-1 to TRBJ2-5; as DNA is missing, the TRBD2 call by TCRdb cannot be tested. The germline V gene has CDR1 MGHRA and CDR2 YSYEKL. CDR3 length: 18 residues. This chain's CDR3 is CASSQEPLSGRPQETQYF.

V usage is TRBV11-2 and J usage is TRBJ2-7. The CDR3 totals 14 residues. CDR1 SGHAT and CDR2 FQNNGV come from the germline V gene. CDR3 loop: CASSLEPSPYEQYF. Variable domain in full (rest from reference TRBV11-2 and TRBJ2-7): EAGVAQSPRYKIIEKRQSVAFWCNPISGHATLYWYQQILGQGPKLLIQFQNNGVVDDSQLPKDRFSAERLKGVDSTLKIQPAKLEDSAVYLCASSLEPSPYEQYFGPGTRLTVT.

J is TRBJ1-2 and V is TRBV14. CDR1 is SGHDN and CDR2 is FVKESK in the germline V gene. The CDR3 is 13 residues long. This CDR3 is CASSPEINYGYTF.

V usage is TRBV14 and J usage is TRBJ2-6. This CDR3 comprises 17 residues. Germline V lookup: CDR1 SGHDN, CDR2 FVKESK. The CDR3 is CASSQDFRLSGANVLTF.

The V and J genes are TRBV3-1 and TRBJ2-2; TCRdb proposes TRBD1, but this gene call is untestable without DNA. The CDR3 spans 14 residues. CDR1 and CDR2 (germline): LGHDT, YNNKEL (reference sequence). The CDR3 spells CASKGVPRTGELFF.

The J gene is TRBJ2-7, the V gene TRBV5-5; the D gene TCRdb calls, TRBD1, cannot be checked with no DNA. The CDR3 has 14 residues. The germline CDR1 and CDR2 sequences are SGHKS and YYEKEE (reference sequence). CDR3 amino acids: CASSLRQGYYEQYF.

This rearrangement joins TRBV5-1 to TRBJ1-4; the D gene TCRdb calls, TRBD1, cannot be checked with no DNA. The CDR3 loop spans 14 amino acids. CDR1 and CDR2 (germline): SGHRS, YFSETQ. CDR3 in amino acids: CASSRDRVGEKLFF.

The chain joins TRBV20-1 to TRBJ1-6. The CDR3 totals 14 residues. Per germline, CDR1 DFQATT and CDR2 SNEGSKA (reference sequence). This CDR3 reads CSALEGRDNSPLHF.

This CDR3 reads CASSLPTGYEQYF. V is TRBV5-1 and J is TRBJ2-7; TCRdb's D call, TRBD1, is unchecked because there is no DNA. Germline V gene data show CDR1 as SGHRS and CDR2 as YFSETQ. CDR3 length equals 13 residues. The entire variable domain, with the rest obtained from reference TRBV5-1 and TRBJ2-7, is as follows: KAGVTQTPRYLIKTRGQQVTLSCSPISGHRSVSWYQQTPGQGLQFLFEYFSETQRNKGNFPGRFSGRQFSNSRSEMNVSTLELGDSALYLCASSLPTGYEQYFGPGTRLTVT.

This chain uses TRBV5-1 with TRBJ2-1; as DNA is missing, the TRBD2 call by TCRdb cannot be tested. The V gene's germline CDR1 is SGHRS and CDR2 YFSETQ. The CDR3 has 12 amino acids. This chain's CDR3 is CASSFVLGEQFF. The entire variable domain, with the rest obtained from reference TRBV5-1 and TRBJ2-1, is as follows: KAGVTQTPRYLIKTRGQQVTLSCSPISGHRSVSWYQQTPGQGLQFLFEYFSETQRNKGNFPGRFSGRQFSNSRSEMNVSTLELGDSALYLCASSFVLGEQFFGPGTRLTVL.

This rearrangement joins TRBV7-8 to TRBJ2-3; the D call of TRBD1 rests on TCRdb alone, since no DNA is present to check it. Looked up from germline, CDR1 is SGHVS and CDR2 is FQNEAQ. The CDR3 consists of 15 residues. The CDR3 reads CASSFWTSSTDTQYF.

The chain employs TRBV29-1 and TRBJ2-5; lacking DNA, the TRBD2 call made by TCRdb goes unchecked. This CDR3 spans 13 amino acids. The germline gives CDR1 SQVTM, CDR2 ANQGSEA. The CDR3 sequence is CSASGGDLETQYF.

This rearrangement joins TRBV6-4 to TRBJ2-1; TCRdb's assignment of TRBD2 cannot be checked, as there is no DNA. Germline CDR1 MRHNA, CDR2 SNTAGT. The CDR3 covers 17 residues. The CDR3 region is CASERLAGGPGYNEQFF.

The CDR3 loop is CASSLGGQVYTGELFF. The V gene is TRBV5-4, the J gene TRBJ2-2; TCRdb calls TRBD1, which cannot be checked without DNA. CDR1 is SGHNT and CDR2 is YYREEE in the germline V gene (reference sequence). CDR3 size: 16 residues.

The chain carries TRBV7-9 and TRBJ2-5; as DNA is missing, the TRBD1 call by TCRdb cannot be tested. Germline V gene sequence: CDR1 SEHNR, CDR2 FQNEAQ (reference sequence). There are 17 residues in the CDR3. The CDR3: CASSFRQGSPSQETQYF.

The chain joins TRBV11-2 to TRBJ1-2. The CDR3 is made up of 13 amino acids. The germline V gene has CDR1 SGHAT and CDR2 FQNNGV. CDR3 loop: CASSFKRVDGYTF.

This rearrangement joins TRBV18 to TRBJ2-1; TCRdb's assignment of TRBD2 cannot be checked, as there is no DNA. This CDR3 spans 17 amino acids. The germline V gene encodes CDR1 KGHSH and CDR2 LQKENI. Here the CDR3 reads CASSPPGSTSGVNEQFF.